This TCR beta chain derives from a study of cytomegalovirus exposure and HLA in healthy donors. Whole-study findings and limits: The investigators catalogued 164 TCR beta chains as cytomegalovirus-associated.

The CDR3 spans 17 residues. Germline V gives CDR1 SGHRS, CDR2 YFSETQ. V was clipped by 0 bases and J by 2 bases; unmatched bases: 5. About this clone itself: Its antigen is undetermined.

Libraries were prepared by immunoSEQ multiplex PCR; TCRdb keeps only in-frame clonotypes and omits some of them. The table has 150,000 or so clones, approximately 80% seen once. This TCR derives from a young man in good health and CMV-seropositive. Sequenced material: PBMCs. This chain joins TRBV5-1 and TRBJ1-3; TRBD1 agrees at 10 bases. This chain's CDR3 is CASSLGTGGPPGNTIYF. The CDR3 bases are TGCGCCAGCAGCTTGGGGACAGGGGGACCCCCTGGAAACACCATATATTTT. The full variable domain, rest sourced from reference TRBV5-1 and TRBJ1-3, is KAGVTQTPRYLIKTRGQQVTLSCSPISGHRSVSWYQQTPGQGLQFLFEYFSETQRNKGNFPGRFSGRQFSNSRSEMNVSTLELGDSALYLCASSLGTGGPPGNTIYFGEGSWLTVV.